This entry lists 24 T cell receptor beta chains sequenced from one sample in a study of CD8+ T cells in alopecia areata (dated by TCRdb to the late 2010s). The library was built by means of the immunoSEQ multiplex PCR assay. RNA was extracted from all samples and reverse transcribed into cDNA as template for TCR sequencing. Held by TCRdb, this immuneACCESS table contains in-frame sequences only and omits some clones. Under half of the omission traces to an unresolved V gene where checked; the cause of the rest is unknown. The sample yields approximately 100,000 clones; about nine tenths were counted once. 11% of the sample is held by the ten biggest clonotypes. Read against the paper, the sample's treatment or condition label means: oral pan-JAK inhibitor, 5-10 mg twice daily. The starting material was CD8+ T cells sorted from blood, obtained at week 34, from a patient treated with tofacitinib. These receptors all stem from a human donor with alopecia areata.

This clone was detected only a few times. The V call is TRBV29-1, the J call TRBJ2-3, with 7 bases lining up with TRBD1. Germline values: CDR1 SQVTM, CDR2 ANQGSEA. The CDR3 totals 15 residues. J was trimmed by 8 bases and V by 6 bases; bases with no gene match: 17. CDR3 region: CSVSKRGQTRATQYF. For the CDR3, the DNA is TGCAGCGTCTCAAAACGGGGACAGACCAGAGCTACGCAGTATTTT.

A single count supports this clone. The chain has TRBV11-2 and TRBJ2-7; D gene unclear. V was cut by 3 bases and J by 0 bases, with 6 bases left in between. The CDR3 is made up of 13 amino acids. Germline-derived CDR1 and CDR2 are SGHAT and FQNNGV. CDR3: CASSLGNSYEQYF. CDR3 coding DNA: TGTGCCAGCAGCTTGGGGAACTCCTACGAGCAGTACTTC.

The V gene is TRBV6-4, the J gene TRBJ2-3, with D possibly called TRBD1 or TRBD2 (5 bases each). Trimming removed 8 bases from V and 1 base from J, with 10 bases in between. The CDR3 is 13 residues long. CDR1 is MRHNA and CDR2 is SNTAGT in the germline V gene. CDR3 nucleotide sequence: TGTGCCAGCCGGGACGGAGGCACAGATACGCAGTATTTT. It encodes CASRDGGTDTQYF.

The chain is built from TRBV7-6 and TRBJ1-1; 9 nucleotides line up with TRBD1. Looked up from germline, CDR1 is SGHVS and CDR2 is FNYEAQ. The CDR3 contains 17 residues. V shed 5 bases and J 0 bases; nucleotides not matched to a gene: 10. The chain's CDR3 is CASSPAGQGPMNTEAFF. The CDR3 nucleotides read TGTGCCAGCAGCCCAGCCGGACAGGGGCCCATGAACACTGAAGCTTTCTTT. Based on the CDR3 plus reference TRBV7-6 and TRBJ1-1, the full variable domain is GAGVSQSPRYKVTKRGQDVALRCDPISGHVSLYWYRQALGQGPEFLTYFNYEAQQDKSGLPNDRFSAERPEGSISTLTIQRTEQRDSAMYRCASSPAGQGPMNTEAFFGQGTRLTVV.

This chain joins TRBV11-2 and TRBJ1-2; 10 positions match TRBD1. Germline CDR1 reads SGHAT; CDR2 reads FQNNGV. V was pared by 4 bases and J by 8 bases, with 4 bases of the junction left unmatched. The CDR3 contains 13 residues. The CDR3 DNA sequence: TGTGCCAGCAGCTCGGGACAGGGGCGAGGCTACACCTTC. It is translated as CASSSGQGRGYTF.

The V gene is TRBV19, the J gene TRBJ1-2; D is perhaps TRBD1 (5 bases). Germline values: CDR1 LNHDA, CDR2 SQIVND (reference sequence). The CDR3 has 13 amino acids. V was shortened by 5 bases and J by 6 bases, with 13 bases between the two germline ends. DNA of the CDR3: TGTGCCAGTAGTCCATGGGACGACGATGGCTACACCTTC. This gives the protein CASSPWDDDGYTF. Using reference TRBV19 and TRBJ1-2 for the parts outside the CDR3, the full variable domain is DGGITQSPKYLFRKEGQNVTLSCEQNLNHDAMYWYRQDPGQGLRLIYYSQIVNDFQKGDIAEGYSVSREKKESFPLTVTSAQKNPTAFYLCASSPWDDDGYTFGSGTRLTVV.

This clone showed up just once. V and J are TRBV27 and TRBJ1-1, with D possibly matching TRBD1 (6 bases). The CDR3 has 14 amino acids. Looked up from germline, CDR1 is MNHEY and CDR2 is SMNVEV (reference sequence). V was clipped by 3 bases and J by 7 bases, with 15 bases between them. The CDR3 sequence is CASSFSGHGNEAFF. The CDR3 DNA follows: TGTGCCAGCAGTTTCTCGGGACACGGTAATGAAGCTTTCTTT.

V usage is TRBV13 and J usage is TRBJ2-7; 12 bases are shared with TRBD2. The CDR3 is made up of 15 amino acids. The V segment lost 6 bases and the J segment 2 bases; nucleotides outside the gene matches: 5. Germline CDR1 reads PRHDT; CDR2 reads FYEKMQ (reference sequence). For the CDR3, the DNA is TGTGCCAGCAGTTTCCGGACTAGCGGGACCTACGAGCAGTACTTC. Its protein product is CASSFRTSGTYEQYF.

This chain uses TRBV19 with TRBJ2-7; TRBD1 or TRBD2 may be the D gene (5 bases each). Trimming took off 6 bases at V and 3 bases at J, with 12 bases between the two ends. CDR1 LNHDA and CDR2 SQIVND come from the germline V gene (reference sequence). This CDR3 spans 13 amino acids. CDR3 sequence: CASSRDGDYEQYF. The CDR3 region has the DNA TGTGCCAGTAGCCGGGACGGGGACTACGAGCAGTACTTC.

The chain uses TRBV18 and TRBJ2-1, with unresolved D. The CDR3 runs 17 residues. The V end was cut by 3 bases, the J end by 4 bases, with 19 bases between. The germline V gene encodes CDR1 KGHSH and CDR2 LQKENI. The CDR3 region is CASSPPVWRNLYNEQFF. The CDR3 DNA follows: TGTGCCAGCTCACCGCCCGTTTGGCGCAACTTATACAATGAGCAGTTCTTC.

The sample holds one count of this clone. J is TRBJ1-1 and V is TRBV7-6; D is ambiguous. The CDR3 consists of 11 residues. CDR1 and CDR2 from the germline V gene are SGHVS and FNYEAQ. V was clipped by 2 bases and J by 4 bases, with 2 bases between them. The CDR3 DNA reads TGTGCCAGCAGCTTACTCACTGAAGCTTTCTTT. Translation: CASSLLTEAFF.

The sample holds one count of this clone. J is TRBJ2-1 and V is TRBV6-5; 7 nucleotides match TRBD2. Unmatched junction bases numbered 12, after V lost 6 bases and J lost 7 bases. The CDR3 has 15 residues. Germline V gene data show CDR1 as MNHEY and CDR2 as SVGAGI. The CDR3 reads CASRPLLGGGNEQFF. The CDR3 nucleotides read TGTGCCAGCAGGCCCCTCTTGGGGGGAGGGAATGAGCAGTTCTTC.

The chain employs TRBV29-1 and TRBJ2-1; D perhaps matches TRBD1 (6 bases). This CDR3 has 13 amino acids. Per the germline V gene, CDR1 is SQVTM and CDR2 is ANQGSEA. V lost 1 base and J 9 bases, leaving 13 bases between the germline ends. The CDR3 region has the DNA TGCAGCGTTGAAGGCAGGGGTTCGAGTGAGCAGTTCTTC. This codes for CSVEGRGSSEQFF.

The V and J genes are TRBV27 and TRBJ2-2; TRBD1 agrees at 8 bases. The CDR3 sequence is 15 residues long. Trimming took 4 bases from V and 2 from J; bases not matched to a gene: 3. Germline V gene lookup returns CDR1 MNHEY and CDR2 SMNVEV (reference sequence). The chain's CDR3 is CASSSGQGNTGELFF. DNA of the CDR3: TGTGCCAGCAGTTCTGGACAGGGAAACACCGGGGAGCTGTTTTTT.

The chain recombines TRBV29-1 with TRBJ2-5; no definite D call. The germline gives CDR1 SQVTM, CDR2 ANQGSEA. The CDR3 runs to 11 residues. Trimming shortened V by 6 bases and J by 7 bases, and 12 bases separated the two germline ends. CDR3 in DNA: TGCAGCGTCCCAAACTGGGGGACCCAGTACTTC. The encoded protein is CSVPNWGTQYF. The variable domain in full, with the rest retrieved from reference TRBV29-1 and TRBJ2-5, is SAVISQKPSRDICQRGTSLTIQCQVDSQVTMMFWYRQQPGQSLTLIATANQGSEATYESGFVIDKFPISRPNLTFSTLTVSNMSPEDSSIYLCSVPNWGTQYFGPGTRLLVL.

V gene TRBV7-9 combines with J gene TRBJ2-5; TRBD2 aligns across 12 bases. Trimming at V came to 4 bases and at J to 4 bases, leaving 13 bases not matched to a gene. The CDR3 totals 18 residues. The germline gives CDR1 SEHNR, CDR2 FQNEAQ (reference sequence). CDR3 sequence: CASSYGLAGPMVVETQYF. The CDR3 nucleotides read TGTGCCAGCAGCTACGGACTAGCGGGGCCGATGGTGGTAGAGACCCAGTACTTC.

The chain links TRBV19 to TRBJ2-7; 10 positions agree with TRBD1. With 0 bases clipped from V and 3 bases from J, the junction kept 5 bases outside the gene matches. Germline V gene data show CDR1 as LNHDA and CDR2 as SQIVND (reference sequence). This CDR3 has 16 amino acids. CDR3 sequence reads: CASSIDWGQGFYEQYF. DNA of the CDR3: TGTGCCAGTAGTATAGATTGGGGACAGGGGTTCTACGAGCAGTACTTC. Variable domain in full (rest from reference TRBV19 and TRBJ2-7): DGGITQSPKYLFRKEGQNVTLSCEQNLNHDAMYWYRQDPGQGLRLIYYSQIVNDFQKGDIAEGYSVSREKKESFPLTVTSAQKNPTAFYLCASSIDWGQGFYEQYFGPGTRLTVT.

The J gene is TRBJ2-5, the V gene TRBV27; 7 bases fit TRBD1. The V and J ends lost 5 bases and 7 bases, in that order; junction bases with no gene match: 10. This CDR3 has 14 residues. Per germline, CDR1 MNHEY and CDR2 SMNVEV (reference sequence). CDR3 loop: CASSPPGGEATQYF. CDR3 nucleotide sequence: TGTGCCAGCAGTCCACCAGGGGGAGAGGCGACCCAGTACTTC.

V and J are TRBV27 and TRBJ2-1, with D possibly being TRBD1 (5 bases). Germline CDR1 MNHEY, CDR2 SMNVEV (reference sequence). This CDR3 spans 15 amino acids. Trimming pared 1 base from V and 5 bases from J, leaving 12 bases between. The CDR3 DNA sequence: TGTGCCAGCAGTTTATTGTTCGACAGAAACAATGAGCAGTTCTTC. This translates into CASSLLFDRNNEQFF.

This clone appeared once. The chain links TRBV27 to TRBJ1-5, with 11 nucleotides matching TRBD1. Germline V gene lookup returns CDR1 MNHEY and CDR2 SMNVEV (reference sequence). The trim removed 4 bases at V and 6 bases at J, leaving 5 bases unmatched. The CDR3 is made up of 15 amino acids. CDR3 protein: CASSSGQGAGQPQHF. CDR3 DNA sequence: TGTGCCAGCAGTTCAGGACAGGGGGCAGGTCAGCCCCAGCATTTT.

CDR3 protein: CASSLDSFQLPHKNTEAFF. The DNA for the CDR3 is TGTGCCAGCAGCTTAGATAGCTTCCAACTGCCCCATAAGAACACTGAAGCTTTCTTT. V gene TRBV11-2 combines with J gene TRBJ1-1; D gene ambiguous. The CDR3 spans 19 residues. V was pared by 0 bases and J by 1 base, with 21 bases between. CDR1 and CDR2 from the germline V gene are SGHAT and FQNNGV.

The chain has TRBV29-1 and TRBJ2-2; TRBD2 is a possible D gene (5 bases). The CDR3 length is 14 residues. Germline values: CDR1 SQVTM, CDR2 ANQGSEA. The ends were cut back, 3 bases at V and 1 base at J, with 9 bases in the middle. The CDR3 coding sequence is TGCAGCGTTGATACCGGGATGAACACCGGGGAGCTGTTTTTT. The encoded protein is CSVDTGMNTGELFF.

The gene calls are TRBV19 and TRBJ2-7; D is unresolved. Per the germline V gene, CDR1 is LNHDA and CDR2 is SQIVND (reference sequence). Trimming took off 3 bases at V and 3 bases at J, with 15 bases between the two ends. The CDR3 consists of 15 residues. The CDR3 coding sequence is TGTGCCAGTAGTATGGCCAATACGGCTCTCTACGAGCAGTACTTC. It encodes CASSMANTALYEQYF.

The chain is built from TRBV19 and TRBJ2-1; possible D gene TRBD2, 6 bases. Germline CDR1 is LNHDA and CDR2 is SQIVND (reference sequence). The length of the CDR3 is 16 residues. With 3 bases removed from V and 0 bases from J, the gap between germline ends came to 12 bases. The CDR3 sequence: CASSISGESSYNEQFF. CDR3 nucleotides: TGTGCCAGTAGTATTAGCGGCGAGAGCTCCTACAATGAGCAGTTCTTC.